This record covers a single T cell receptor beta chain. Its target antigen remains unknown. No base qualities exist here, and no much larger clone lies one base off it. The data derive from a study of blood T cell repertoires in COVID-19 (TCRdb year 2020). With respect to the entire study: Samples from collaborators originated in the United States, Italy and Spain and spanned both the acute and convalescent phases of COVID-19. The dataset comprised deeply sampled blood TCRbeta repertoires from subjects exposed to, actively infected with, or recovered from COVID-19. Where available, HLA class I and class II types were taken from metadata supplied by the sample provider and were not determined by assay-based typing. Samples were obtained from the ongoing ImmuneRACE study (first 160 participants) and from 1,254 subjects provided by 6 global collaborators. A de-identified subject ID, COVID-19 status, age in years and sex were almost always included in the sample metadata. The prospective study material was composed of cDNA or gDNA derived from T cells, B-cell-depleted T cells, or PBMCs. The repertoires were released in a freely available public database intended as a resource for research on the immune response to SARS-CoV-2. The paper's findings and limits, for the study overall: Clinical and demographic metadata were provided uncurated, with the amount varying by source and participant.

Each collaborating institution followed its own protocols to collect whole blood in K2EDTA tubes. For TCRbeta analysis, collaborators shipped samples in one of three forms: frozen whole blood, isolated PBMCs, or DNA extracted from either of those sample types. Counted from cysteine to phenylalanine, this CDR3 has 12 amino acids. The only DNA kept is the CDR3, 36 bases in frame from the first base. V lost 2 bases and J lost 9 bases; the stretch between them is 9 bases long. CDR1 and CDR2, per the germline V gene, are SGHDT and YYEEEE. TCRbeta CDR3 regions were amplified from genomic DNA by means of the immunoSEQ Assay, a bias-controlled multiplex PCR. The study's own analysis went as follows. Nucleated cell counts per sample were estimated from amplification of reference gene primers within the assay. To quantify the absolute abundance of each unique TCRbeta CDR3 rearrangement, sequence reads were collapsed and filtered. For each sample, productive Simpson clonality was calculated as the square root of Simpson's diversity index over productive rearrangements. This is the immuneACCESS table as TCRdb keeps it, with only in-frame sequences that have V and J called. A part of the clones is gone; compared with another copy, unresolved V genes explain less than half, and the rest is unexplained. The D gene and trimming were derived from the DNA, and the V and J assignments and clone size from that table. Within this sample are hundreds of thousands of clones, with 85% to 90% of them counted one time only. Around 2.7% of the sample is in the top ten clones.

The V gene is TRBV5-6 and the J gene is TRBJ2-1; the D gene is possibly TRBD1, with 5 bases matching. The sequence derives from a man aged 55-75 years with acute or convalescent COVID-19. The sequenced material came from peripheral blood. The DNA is TGTGCCAGCAGCTTCTGGGGCGGTGAGCAGTTCTTC. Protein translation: CASSFWGGEQFF.